The 25 T cell receptor beta chains reported below all come from one sample, sequenced in a study of cytomegalovirus exposure and HLA in healthy donors. Amplification used 60 Vbeta primers and 13 Jbeta primers. TCRdb keeps only in-frame clones here, not all; method: immunoSEQ multiplex PCR. Of 150,000 to 200,000 clones detected, 81% appear once; the ten largest clones hold around 2.4%. What was sequenced was PBMCs. The receptors stem from a woman in her 30s in good health and CMV-seronegative.

This chain uses TRBV27 with TRBJ1-3; 9 bases agree with TRBD1. The CDR3 extends over 14 amino acids. The germline gives CDR1 MNHEY, CDR2 SMNVEV (reference sequence). V lost 8 bases to trimming and J lost 3 bases; unmatched junction nucleotides: 5. This CDR3 reads CASGTGRYGNTIYF. CDR3 sequence (DNA): TGTGCCAGCGGGACAGGGCGGTATGGAAACACCATATATTTT.

The CDR3 region has the DNA TGTGCCAGCAGCCTTCTCGGACAGGGGAACACTGAAGCTTTCTTT. Its protein is CASSLLGQGNTEAFF. The chain is built from TRBV11-3 and TRBJ1-1; 8 bases agree with TRBD1. The germline CDR1 and CDR2 sequences are SGHNT and YENEEA. The junction had 6 bases not matched to a gene; V was cut back by 5 bases and J by 1 base. The CDR3 spans 15 residues.

The V and J genes are TRBV29-1 and TRBJ2-7, with D tentatively TRBD1 (5 bases). Germline V lookup: CDR1 SQVTM, CDR2 ANQGSEA. The CDR3 runs to 13 residues. V dropped 3 bases and J dropped 5 bases, with 14 bases sitting between them. The CDR3 spells CSVERPGLDEQYF. The CDR3 coding sequence is TGCAGCGTTGAGCGGCCAGGGTTGGACGAGCAGTACTTC.

This CDR3 reads CASKGQRDHLGEQFF. The CDR3 DNA reads as TGTGCCAGCAAGGGGCAGCGGGATCATCTTGGTGAGCAGTTCTTC. The chain uses TRBV27 and TRBJ2-1; 7 nucleotides line up with TRBD2. V lost 7 bases, J lost 9 bases, and 15 bases stayed unmatched. The CDR3 is 15 amino acids. Germline V gives CDR1 MNHEY, CDR2 SMNVEV (reference sequence).

The rearrangement uses TRBV25-1 and TRBJ2-3, with 11 bases lining up with TRBD2. Unmatched junction bases numbered 8, after V lost 8 bases and J lost 1 base. Germline V gene sequence: CDR1 MGHDK, CDR2 SYGVNS. CDR3 size: 16 residues. CDR3 nucleotide sequence: TGTGCCAGCTCAACTAGCGGGAGCTTGGGCACAGATACGCAGTATTTT. Its translation is CASSTSGSLGTDTQYF.

The chain employs TRBV18 and TRBJ2-5; TRBD1 matches at 9 bases. Germline assignment: CDR1 KGHSH and CDR2 LQKENI. V was clipped by 1 base and J by 3 bases; unmatched bases: 0. The CDR3 covers 14 residues. The chain's CDR3 is CASSPRTGEETQYF. The CDR3 nucleotides are TGTGCCAGCTCACCACGGACAGGGGAAGAGACCCAGTACTTC.

The CDR3 DNA follows: TGTGCCTGGGCGAGAGGTAGCCAAGAGACCCAGTACTTC. Protein: CAWARGSQETQYF. The chain joins TRBV30 to TRBJ2-5; D gene uncertain. The CDR3 has 13 residues. V was clipped by 5 bases and J by 1 base, with 11 bases between them. Looked up from germline, CDR1 is GTSNPN and CDR2 is SVGIG (reference sequence).

This clone appeared a single time. Its ends do not fully match the called genes, so a read error is possible. CDR3 nucleotide sequence: TGTTCCAGCAGCTTAGCGTCGGGGTCCCCCACTGAAGCTTTCTTT. Protein sequence: CSSSLASGSPTEAFF. V and J are TRBV7-9 and TRBJ1-1, with D unclear. CDR1 and CDR2 (germline): SEHNR, FQNEAQ (reference sequence). This CDR3 has 15 residues.

This clone turned up a few times. The V call is TRBV15, the J call TRBJ1-2; 8 bases fit TRBD1. The CDR3 has 14 amino acids. CDR1 is LNHNV and CDR2 is YYDKDF in the germline V gene (reference sequence). Unmatched junction bases numbered 3, after V lost 3 bases and J lost 3 bases. CDR3 in DNA: TGTGCCACCAGCAGCGGACAGGGCGACTATGGCTACACCTTC. This sequence encodes CATSSGQGDYGYTF.

The table lists this clone with a count of one. The V and J genes are TRBV4-1 and TRBJ2-7, with a possible D match to TRBD2 (7 bases). The germline CDR1 and CDR2 sequences are MGHRA and YSYEKL. Trimming left V 4 bases short and J 2 bases short, with 12 bases between. This CDR3 contains 14 residues. CDR3: CASSLGGAAYEQYF. As DNA, the CDR3 is TGCGCCAGCAGCCTTGGGGGGGCCGCCTACGAGCAGTACTTC.

In this sample, this clone turned up once. The chain links TRBV7-2 to TRBJ2-7; D might be TRBD2 (5 bases). Trimming stripped 5 bases from V and 5 bases from J, with 22 bases between. This CDR3 contains 16 residues. Germline V CDR1 and CDR2: SGHTA, FQGNSA. In DNA form, the CDR3 reads TGTGCCAGCAGCCCCTCCCCGGCGAGGGTACTCAACGAGCAGTACTTC. Translating gives CASSPSPARVLNEQYF.

The genes are TRBV20-1 and TRBJ2-3; D gene unclear. V lost 5 bases to trimming and J lost 6 bases, with 6 bases between them. This CDR3 is 10 amino acids long. Germline V gives CDR1 DFQATT, CDR2 SNEGSKA (reference sequence). The CDR3 coding sequence is TGCAGTGCTCAACGGGATACGCAGTATTTT. Amino acids: CSAQRDTQYF.

This clone was counted a few times. The V call is TRBV5-1, the J call TRBJ1-1, with D possibly matching TRBD1 (5 bases). The V end lost 1 base, the J end lost 3 bases, and 7 bases lay between the germline ends. This CDR3 has 13 residues. CDR1 is SGHRS, CDR2 YFSETQ, per germline. The CDR3 spells CASSLWGDTEAFF. In DNA form, the CDR3 reads TGCGCCAGCAGCTTGTGGGGGGACACTGAAGCTTTCTTT.

This rearrangement joins TRBV28 to TRBJ2-7; TRBD2 aligns across 8 bases. CDR1 and CDR2 from the germline V gene are MDHEN and SYDVKM. The CDR3 is made up of 11 amino acids. Trimming took 7 bases from V and 9 from J; bases not matched to a gene: 5. In DNA, the CDR3 is TGTGCCAGCACCCCGGGAGGGACGCAGTACTTC. Its translation: CASTPGGTQYF. Variable domain in full (rest from reference TRBV28 and TRBJ2-7): DVKVTQSSRYLVKRTGEKVFLECVQDMDHENMFWYRQDPGLGLRLIYFSYDVKMKEKGDIPEGYSVSREKKERFSLILESASTNQTSMYLCASTPGGTQYFGPGTRLTVT.

This chain connects TRBV9 to TRBJ2-5; TRBD2 is a possible D gene (6 bases). CDR1 is SGDLS, CDR2 YYNGEE, per germline. CDR3 length equals 15 residues. V was trimmed by 4 bases and J by 1 base, leaving 14 bases between them. This CDR3 is CASSPEGRVQETQYF. The CDR3, as DNA: TGTGCCAGCAGCCCGGAGGGGAGAGTCCAAGAGACCCAGTACTTC. The variable domain in full, with the rest retrieved from reference TRBV9 and TRBJ2-5, is DSGVTQTPKHLITATGQRVTLRCSPRSGDLSVYWYQQSLDQGLQFLIQYYNGEERAKGNILERFSAQQFPDLHSELNLSSLELGDSALYFCASSPEGRVQETQYFGPGTRLLVL.

This rearrangement joins TRBV11-1 to TRBJ2-7; 12 bases match TRBD2. V was clipped by 5 bases and J by 3 bases; unmatched bases: 5. CDR1 is SGHAT and CDR2 is FQDESV in the germline V gene (reference sequence). The CDR3 totals 15 residues. The CDR3 DNA follows: TGTGCCAGCAGCCACCTGACTAGCGGGAGCTACGAGCAGTACTTC. Residues: CASSHLTSGSYEQYF.

This chain uses TRBV28 with TRBJ1-3; D not certain. The CDR3 spans 13 residues. Germline V lookup: CDR1 MDHEN, CDR2 SYDVKM. Trimming stripped 3 bases from V and 4 bases from J, with 7 bases between. CDR3 DNA: TGTGCCAGCAGTTTCCCCCCGGGAAACACCATATATTTT. Protein: CASSFPPGNTIYF.

The J gene is TRBJ2-5, the V gene TRBV25-1; a weak D match, TRBD2 (6 bases). V lost 4 bases and J lost 2, with 8 bases in between. Germline assignment: CDR1 MGHDK and CDR2 SYGVNS. The CDR3 length is 13 residues. The CDR3, as DNA: TGTGCCAGCAGTGGACTAGTTCAAGAGACCCAGTACTTC. Encoded protein: CASSGLVQETQYF.

In DNA, the CDR3 is TGTGCCAGCAGCGTAGAGGGGGCGGAGCAGTACTTC. Its protein is CASSVEGAEQYF. This chain joins TRBV9 and TRBJ2-7; 7 nucleotides align to TRBD1. Looked up from germline, CDR1 is SGDLS and CDR2 is YYNGEE. CDR3 size: 12 residues. V shed 0 bases, J shed 7 bases, and the junction held 1 base outside the gene matches.

J is TRBJ1-4 and V is TRBV7-9; 7 positions agree with TRBD1. CDR1 is SEHNR, CDR2 FQNEAQ, per germline (reference sequence). Trimming took 4 bases from V and 15 from J; bases not matched to a gene: 17. CDR3 length: 15 amino acids. In DNA form, the CDR3 reads TGTGCCAGCAGCTCAACCAACTTCCGACAGGGTAAAGTGTTTTTT. Encoded protein: CASSSTNFRQGKVFF.

The chain recombines TRBV4-1 with TRBJ2-6, with D unclear. This CDR3 has 21 residues. V lost 4 bases and J 0 bases, leaving 25 bases between the germline ends. Germline CDR1 MGHRA, CDR2 YSYEKL. This CDR3 is CASSPIFIAAGKSSGANVLTF. CDR3 nucleotides: TGCGCCAGCAGCCCTATATTTATCGCCGCAGGAAAGAGCTCTGGGGCCAACGTCCTGACTTTC.

Notes on this clone: Relative to the germline gene, one junction end is altered; a read error may explain this. This chain links TRBV30 with TRBJ2-6; 9 nucleotides align to TRBD1. The CDR3 extends over 16 amino acids. Germline CDR1 and CDR2: GTSNPN and SVGIG (reference sequence). CDR3 in DNA: TGTGCCTGGGAGGACAGGGGAAGCTCTGGGGCCAACGGCCTGACTTTC. Encoded protein: CAWEDRGSSGANGLTF.

This clone was observed a single time. The rearrangement joins TRBV19 to TRBJ2-3, with D possibly being TRBD2 (8 bases). The V and J ends lost 7 bases and 4 bases respectively, with 24 bases between them. The germline V gene encodes CDR1 LNHDA and CDR2 SQIVND (reference sequence). The CDR3 extends over 17 amino acids. The CDR3 bases are TGTGCCAGTACCCGGGAGGGCAGGGGGATTTCAGCAGATACGCAGTATTTT. Amino acids: CASTREGRGISADTQYF.

J is TRBJ1-1 and V is TRBV19, with 9 positions matching TRBD1. This CDR3 is built from 15 residues. Germline V gives CDR1 LNHDA, CDR2 SQIVND (reference sequence). V was pared by 6 bases and J by 4 bases, with 9 bases of the junction left unmatched. In DNA form, the CDR3 reads TGTGCCAGTAGCCTACCGGGACAGGGAATCACTGAAGCTTTCTTT. It codes for CASSLPGQGITEAFF.

This clone was detected only once. This chain connects TRBV27 to TRBJ2-5, with TRBD1 as a possible D gene (6 bases). This CDR3 region has 15 residues. Germline V lookup: CDR1 MNHEY, CDR2 SMNVEV (reference sequence). Trimming cost V 2 bases and J 7 bases, with 17 bases left between them. The CDR3 sequence: CASSLKQGPQGTQYF. CDR3 coding DNA: TGTGCCAGCAGTTTAAAACAGGGCCCCCAGGGGACCCAGTACTTC.